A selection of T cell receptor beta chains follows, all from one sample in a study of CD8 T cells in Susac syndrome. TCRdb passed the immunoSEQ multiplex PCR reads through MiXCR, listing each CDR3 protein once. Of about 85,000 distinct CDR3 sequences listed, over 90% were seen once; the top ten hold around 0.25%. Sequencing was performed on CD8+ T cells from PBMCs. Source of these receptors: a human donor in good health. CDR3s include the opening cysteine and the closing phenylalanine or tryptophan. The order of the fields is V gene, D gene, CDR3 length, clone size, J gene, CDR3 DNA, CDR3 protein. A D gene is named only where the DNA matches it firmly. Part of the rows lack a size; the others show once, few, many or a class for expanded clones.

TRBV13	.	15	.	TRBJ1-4	TGTGCCAGCAGCTTTTTGGCCGGAACTAATGAAAAACTGTTTTTT	CASSFLAGTNEKLFF
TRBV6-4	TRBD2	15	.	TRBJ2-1	TGTGCCAGCAGTGACTCACTAGCGGCCTACAATGAGCAGTTCTTC	CASSDSLAAYNEQFF
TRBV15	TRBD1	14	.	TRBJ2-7	TGTGCCACCAGCGGTCCCGGGACAGGGGTCGAGCAGTACTTC	CATSGPGTGVEQYF
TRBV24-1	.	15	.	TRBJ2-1	TGTGCCACCAGTGATGGCGGGACAGTATACAATGAGCAGTTCTTC	CATSDGGTVYNEQFF
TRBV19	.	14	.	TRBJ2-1	TGTGCCAGTAGTATAGCAGACAGGTACAATGAGCAGTTCTTC	CASSIADRYNEQFF
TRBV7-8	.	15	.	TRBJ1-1	TGTGCCAGCAGCCCCCCCTATTCCGGGAACACTGAAGCTTTCTTT	CASSPPYSGNTEAFF
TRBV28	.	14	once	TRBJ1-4	TGTGCCAGCAGTTCTACAGGGATGGATGAAAAACTGTTTTTT	CASSSTGMDEKLFF
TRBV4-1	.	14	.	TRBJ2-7	TGCGCCAGCAGCCCTCACGAGGCGGTCGGCGAGCAGTACTTC	CASSPHEAVGEQYF
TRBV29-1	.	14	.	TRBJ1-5	TGCAGCGTTAGATGGGGAAATAGCAATCAGCCCCAGCATTTT	CSVRWGNSNQPQHF
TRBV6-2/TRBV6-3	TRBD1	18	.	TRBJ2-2	TGTGCCAGCAGTTCCCTGGTTATAGACAGGGAAATTAGCGGGGAGCTGTTTTTT	CASSSLVIDREISGELFF
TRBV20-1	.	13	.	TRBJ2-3	TGCAGTGCTAGCGGGGGGCCGGATGATACGCAGTATTTT	CSASGGPDDTQYF
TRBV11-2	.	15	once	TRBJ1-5	TGTGCCAGCAGCTTAGGGCAGGAAACAAGTCAGCCCCAGCATTTT	CASSLGQETSQPQHF
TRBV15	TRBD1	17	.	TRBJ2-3	TGTGCCACCAGCAGAGCAACCGGGACAGGCCCCACAGATACGCAGTATTTT	CATSRATGTGPTDTQYF
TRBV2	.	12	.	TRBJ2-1	TGTGCCAGCCACTGGTCCGGCAATGAGCAGTTCTTC	CASHWSGNEQFF
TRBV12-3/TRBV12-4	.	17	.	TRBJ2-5	TGTGCCAGCAGTTTTATGACAGCTCGGGCCCTTGGGGTGACCCAGTACTTC	CASSFMTARALGVTQYF
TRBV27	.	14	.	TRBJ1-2	TGTGCCAGCAGTGGAAGACAGGCTAACTATGGCTACACCTTC	CASSGRQANYGYTF
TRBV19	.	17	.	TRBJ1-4	TGTGCCAGTAGTATAACAGGGACGGCTGCAACTAATGAAAAACTGTTTTTT	CASSITGTAATNEKLFF
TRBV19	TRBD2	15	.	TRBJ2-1	TGTGCCAGTAGTGCAGCTAGCGGTCAATACAATGAGCAGTTCTTC	CASSAASGQYNEQFF
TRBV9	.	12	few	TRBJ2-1	TGTGCCAGCAGCGTAGGGTACAATGAGCAGTTCTTC	CASSVGYNEQFF
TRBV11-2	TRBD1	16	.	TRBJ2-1	TGTGCCAGCAGCTTGGGCTTAGGACAGGGGCGCAATGAGCAGTTCTTC	CASSLGLGQGRNEQFF
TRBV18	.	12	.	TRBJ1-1	TGTGCCAGCTCATCACAGTCGGTAGAAGCTTTCTTT	CASSSQSVEAFF
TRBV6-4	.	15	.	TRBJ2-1	TGTGCCAGCAGTGATCGGCTGGCGGGTTACAATGAGCAGTTCTTC	CASSDRLAGYNEQFF
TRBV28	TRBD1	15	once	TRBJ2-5	TGTGCCAGCAGACGCCGGGACAGGGGTCAAGAGACCCAGTACTTC	CASRRRDRGQETQYF
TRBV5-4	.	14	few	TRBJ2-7	TGTGCCAGCAGCTTAGGACCGACCGACTACGAGCAGTACTTC	CASSLGPTDYEQYF
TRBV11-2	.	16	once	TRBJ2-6	TGTGCCAGCAGCTTATTAGGGAACTCTGGGGCCAACGTCCTGACTTTC	CASSLLGNSGANVLTF
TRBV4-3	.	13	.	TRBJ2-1	TGCGCCAGCAGCCACGGGGTCAGCAATGAGCAGTTCTTC	CASSHGVSNEQFF
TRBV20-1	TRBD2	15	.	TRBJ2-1	TGCAGTGCAACGACTAGCGCCCACACGGTGAATGAGCAGTTCTTC	CSATTSAHTVNEQFF
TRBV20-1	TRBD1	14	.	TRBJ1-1	TGCAGTGCTAGAGACCCCGGGGACAGCACTGAAGCTTTCTTT	CSARDPGDSTEAFF
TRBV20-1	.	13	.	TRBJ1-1	TGCAGTGCTAGAGATCGGGAGAGGGTTGAAGCTTTCTTT	CSARDRERVEAFF
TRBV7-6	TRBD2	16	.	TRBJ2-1	TGTGCCAGCAGCTTATGGTCTAGCGGGAGGGTCAATGAGCAGTTCTTC	CASSLWSSGRVNEQFF
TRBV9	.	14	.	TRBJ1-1	TGTGCCAGCAGCGTAGGGACGGCGAACACTGAAGCTTTCTTT	CASSVGTANTEAFF
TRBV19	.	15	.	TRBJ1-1	TGTGCCAGTAGTATTGAGTCAGGGCTGAACACTGAAGCTTTCTTT	CASSIESGLNTEAFF
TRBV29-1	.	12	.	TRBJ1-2	TGCAGCGTAGAGGACCCCCCCTATGGCTACACCTTC	CSVEDPPYGYTF
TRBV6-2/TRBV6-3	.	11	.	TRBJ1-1	TGTGCCATGGGGACCGGCACTGAAGCTTTCTTT	CAMGTGTEAFF
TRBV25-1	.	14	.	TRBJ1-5	TGTGCCAGCAGTGGGGGTACAGCACGTCAGCCCCAGCATTTT	CASSGGTARQPQHF
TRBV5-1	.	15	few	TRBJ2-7	TGCGCCAGCAGCTCTTTACAGGGGACTAACTACGAGCAGTACTTC	CASSSLQGTNYEQYF
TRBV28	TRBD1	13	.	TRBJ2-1	TGTGCCAGCAGTCATGGACAGGGTTATGAGCAGTTCTTC	CASSHGQGYEQFF
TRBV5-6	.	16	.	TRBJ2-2	TGTGCCAGCAGCTTAGCGTGGCGAGAGGACACCGGGGAGCTGTTTTTT	CASSLAWREDTGELFF
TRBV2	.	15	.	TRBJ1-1	TGTGCCAGCGGGGACGCCCGGTACATGAACACTGAAGCTTTCTTT	CASGDARYMNTEAFF
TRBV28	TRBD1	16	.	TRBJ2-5	TGTGCCAGCAGGGAAACAACCGACAGGGAGAAAGAGACCCAGTACTTC	CASRETTDREKETQYF
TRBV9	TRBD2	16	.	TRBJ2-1	TGTGCCAGCAGCGTAGAGACTAGCGGGGGGGCTAATGAGCAGTTCTTC	CASSVETSGGANEQFF
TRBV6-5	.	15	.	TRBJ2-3	TGTGCCAGCAGTTACTCCCCAGGGGGCACAGATACGCAGTATTTT	CASSYSPGGTDTQYF
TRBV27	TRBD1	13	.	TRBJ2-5	TGTGCCAGTGTCGGACAGGGCGGAGAGACCCAGTACTTC	CASVGQGGETQYF
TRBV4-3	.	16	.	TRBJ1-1	TGCGCCAGCAGCCAAGAATTTCCAGGTTGGGAACCTGAAGCTTTCTTT	CASSQEFPGWEPEAFF
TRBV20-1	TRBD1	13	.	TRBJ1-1	TGCAGTGCTAGGGACAGGGGGCCCACTGAAGCTTTCTTT	CSARDRGPTEAFF
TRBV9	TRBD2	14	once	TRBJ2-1	TGTGCCAGCAGCGCGCCGGGGGGATACAATGAGCAGTTCTTC	CASSAPGGYNEQFF
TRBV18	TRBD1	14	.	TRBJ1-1	TGTGCCAGCTCACCGGGACAGCCAAACACTGAAGCTTTCTTT	CASSPGQPNTEAFF
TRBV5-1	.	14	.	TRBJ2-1	TGCGCCAGCAGCTCAGCAACTCTGATAAATGAGCAGTTCTTC	CASSSATLINEQFF
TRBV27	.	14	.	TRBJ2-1	TGTGCCAGCATGGGGGGTGACTCCTACAATGAGCAGTTCTTC	CASMGGDSYNEQFF
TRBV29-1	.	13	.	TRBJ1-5	TGCAGCGTTGCCCCAGGAAAGAATCAGCCCCAGCATTTT	CSVAPGKNQPQHF